Each of the 19 T cell receptor beta chains below was sequenced from the same sample in a study of T cells after yellow fever vaccination (dated by TCRdb to between 2018 and 2021). The treatment or condition label corresponds to: live attenuated yellow fever vaccine strain. The library was obtained by 5' RACE. The sequencer was an Illumina NovaSeq 6000. TCRdb trimmed public reads at Q25 via fastp, called clones via MiXCR and kept in-frame beta chains. Rows with one shared CDR3 protein collapse into an entry with the most common genes and DNA. The sample includes hundreds of thousands of distinct CDR3 sequences, with over 3.5% observed a single time. The ten largest clones take up just under 25% of the sample. The starting material was PBMCs, obtained 5 days after the yellow fever booster vaccination. These TCRs come from a young man who received the YFV17D yellow fever vaccine.

This clonotype was seen many times. V usage is TRBV20-1 and J usage is TRBJ1-5, with D possibly being TRBD1 (6 bases). The CDR3 extends over 12 amino acids. CDR1 is DFQATT, CDR2 SNEGSKA, per germline (reference sequence). The CDR3 is CRAGGGNQPQHF. The CDR3 region has the DNA TGCAGGGCGGGAGGGGGGAATCAGCCCCAGCATTTT.

The rearrangement uses TRBV5-1 and TRBJ1-1, with TRBD1 as a possible D gene (6 bases). From germline, CDR1 is SGHRS and CDR2 YFSETQ. CDR3 length: 16 amino acids. The V end lost 0 bases, the J end lost 0 bases, and 12 bases lay between the germline ends. In nucleotides, the CDR3 is TGCGCCAGCAGCTTGGCCCCCCAGGGGTTGAACACTGAAGCTTTCTTT. It encodes CASSLAPQGLNTEAFF.

Ten or more counts support this clonotype. In DNA, the CDR3 is TGTGCCAGCAGTTTAGGTGAGGACACCACCTTC. Residues: CASSLGEDTTF. The V gene is TRBV12-3 or TRBV12-4, the J gene TRBJ1-2, with D possibly being TRBD1 (5 bases). Trimming removed 1 base at V and 13 bases at J, with 10 bases between. CDR3 length equals 11 residues.

This clonotype was counted many times. The rearrangement links TRBV4-1 to TRBJ2-2; 8 nucleotides line up with TRBD1. The CDR3 loop spans 17 amino acids. Germline CDR1 MGHRA, CDR2 YSYEKL. Trimming removed 3 bases from V and 6 bases from J; junction bases left unmatched: 12. This chain's CDR3 is CASSQGRTGRFPGELFF. The DNA of the CDR3 is TGCGCCAGCAGCCAGGGTCGGACAGGGAGATTTCCCGGGGAGCTGTTTTTT.

This clonotype has ten or more counts. The CDR3 bases are TGCGCCAGCAGCCAAGAACCAAACACTGAAGCTTTCTTT. Residues: CASSQEPNTEAFF. This chain links TRBV4-3 with TRBJ1-1, with D hard to call. From germline, CDR1 is LGHNA and CDR2 YSLEER. The CDR3 sequence is 13 residues long. V lost 0 bases and J lost 2, with 4 bases in between.

The rearrangement joins TRBV11-2 to TRBJ1-6; no definite D call. Germline CDR1 SGHAT, CDR2 FQNNGV. This CDR3 region has 15 residues. The ends were cut back, 1 base at V and 10 bases at J, with 14 bases in the middle. This CDR3 is CASSLARSNNSPLHF. CDR3 DNA sequence: TGTGCCAGCAGCTTAGCTCGGTCGAACAACTCACCCCTCCACTTT. Drawing the rest from reference TRBV11-2 and TRBJ1-6, the complete variable domain is EAGVAQSPRYKIIEKRQSVAFWCNPISGHATLYWYQQILGQGPKLLIQFQNNGVVDDSQLPKDRFSAERLKGVDSTLKIQPAKLEDSAVYLCASSLARSNNSPLHFGNGTRLTVT.

This clonotype was seen more than once but under ten times. This chain connects TRBV9 to TRBJ1-4; D not resolved. The ends were cut back, 8 bases at V and 5 bases at J, with 13 bases in the middle. The germline CDR1 and CDR2 sequences are SGDLS and YYNGEE. CDR3 length equals 13 residues. The CDR3 sequence: CASSRAWNEKLFF. In nucleotides, the CDR3 is TGTGCCAGTAGCCGTGCTTGGAATGAAAAACTGTTTTTT.

This clonotype was counted only a few times. This rearrangement joins TRBV6-6 to TRBJ2-5; perhaps TRBD1 as D (6 bases). CDR1 is MNHNY, CDR2 SVGAGI, per germline (reference sequence). The CDR3 extends over 12 amino acids. V lost 9 bases to trimming and J lost 5 bases, with 13 bases between them. CDR3: CASQGTDETQYF. The CDR3 DNA reads as TGTGCCAGTCAGGGGACCGACGAGACCCAGTACTTC.

This clonotype was found a few times. In DNA, the CDR3 is TGTGCCACCAGCAGAGTGCAGAATGAAAAACTGTTTTTT. Translating gives CATSRVQNEKLFF. The rearrangement uses TRBV15 and TRBJ1-4, with D unresolved. Germline-derived CDR1 and CDR2 are LNHNV and YYDKDF (reference sequence). This CDR3 is 13 amino acids long. Trimming removed 1 base from V and 5 bases from J, with 5 bases in between. Combining the CDR3 with reference TRBV15 and TRBJ1-4 gives the whole variable domain DAMVIQNPRYQVTQFGKPVTLSCSQTLNHNVMYWYQQKSSQAPKLLFHYYDKDFNNEADTPDNFQSRRPNTSFCFLDIRSPGLGDTAMYLCATSRVQNEKLFFGSGTQLSVL.

The chain combines TRBV11-3 with TRBJ2-2; D may be TRBD2 (5 bases). V was cut by 5 bases and J by 1 base, with 17 bases left in between. The CDR3 sequence is 17 residues long. CDR1 and CDR2 from the germline V gene are SGHNT and YENEEA. As DNA, the CDR3 is TGTGCCAGCAGCCCCGGGGTAGCCTTGGTGAACACCGGGGAGCTGTTTTTT. Encoded protein: CASSPGVALVNTGELFF.

The gene calls are TRBV20-1 and TRBJ2-7, with a possible D match to TRBD1 (6 bases). This CDR3 has 13 residues. The germline gives CDR1 DFQATT, CDR2 SNEGSKA (reference sequence). Trimming took off 4 bases at V and 6 bases at J, with 16 bases between the two ends. The CDR3 sequence: CSANTGHFSEQYV. The CDR3 DNA reads as TGCAGTGCTAACACAGGGCACTTCTCCGAGCAGTACGTC.

The gene calls are TRBV11-3 and TRBJ1-1; D is unresolved. Trimming stripped 3 bases from V and 4 bases from J, with 9 bases between. Germline V gene lookup returns CDR1 SGHNT and CDR2 YENEEA. The CDR3 runs 13 residues. The CDR3 bases are TGTGCCAGCAGCTTTTATGATAGCACTGAAGCTTTCTTT. Protein: CASSFYDSTEAFF.

This clonotype appeared many times. The chain has TRBV7-2 and TRBJ2-2; TRBD1 matches 7 bases. Germline V gene sequence: CDR1 SGHTA, CDR2 FQGNSA. This CDR3 is 15 amino acids long. Losses at the gene ends were 4 bases for V and 4 bases for J; bases not matched to a gene: 6. The CDR3 DNA reads TGTGCCAGCAGCTACCGACAGGGCCCCACCGGGGAGCTGTTTTTT. This codes for CASSYRQGPTGELFF. The full variable domain, completed using reference TRBV7-2 and TRBJ2-2, is GAGVSQSPSNKVTEKGKDVELRCDPISGHTALYWYRQSLGQGLEFLIYFQGNSAPDKSGLPSDRFSAERTGGSVSTLTIQRTQQEDSAVYLCASSYRQGPTGELFFGEGSRLTVL.

This sequence joins TRBV7-2 and TRBJ2-5; TRBD2 matches 9 bases. This CDR3 contains 17 residues. The trim removed 2 bases at V and 1 base at J, leaving 8 bases unmatched. Germline CDR1 reads SGHTA; CDR2 reads FQGNSA. The CDR3 is CASSLLLLAGRQETQYF. CDR3 coding DNA: TGTGCCAGCAGCTTATTACTCCTAGCGGGGCGCCAAGAGACCCAGTACTTC. Full variable domain (outside the CDR3, taken from reference TRBV7-2 and TRBJ2-5): GAGVSQSPSNKVTEKGKDVELRCDPISGHTALYWYRQSLGQGLEFLIYFQGNSAPDKSGLPSDRFSAERTGGSVSTLTIQRTQQEDSAVYLCASSLLLLAGRQETQYFGPGTRLLVL.

The chain recombines TRBV4-3 with TRBJ2-1; weak D call: TRBD1 (6 bases). The length of the CDR3 is 14 residues. Germline loops: CDR1 LGHNA, CDR2 YSLEER. V was shortened by 1 base and J by 9 bases, with 13 bases between the two germline ends. CDR3 sequence (DNA): TGCGCCAGCAGCCAAGGGGGTGGGGGCCGTGAGCAGTTCTTC. It translates to CASSQGGGGREQFF.

This clonotype occurred a few times. The gene calls are TRBV21-1 and TRBJ1-3; TRBD1 reflects the table's D call only, with no check against the DNA. TRBV21-1 is a known pseudogene. CDR3 length: 14 residues. DNA for the CDR3: TGTGCCAGCAGCAATCCAGGGGCTGGAAACACCATATATTTT. Translation: CASSNPGAGNTIYF.

In this sample, this clonotype turned up many times. This sequence joins TRBV5-4 and TRBJ1-4; possibly TRBD1 for D (6 bases). The CDR3 runs to 14 residues. Per germline, CDR1 SGHNT and CDR2 YYREEE (reference sequence). V was pared by 2 bases and J by 8 bases, with 13 bases between. The CDR3 reads CASSLQGAEEKLFF. CDR3 DNA: TGTGCCAGCAGCTTACAGGGCGCGGAGGAAAAACTGTTTTTT.

This clonotype was detected many times. CDR3 bases: TGCGCCAGCAGCCAAGATTTGGGTCTAGGCGGCTACACCTTC. Translation gives CASSQDLGLGGYTF. This rearrangement joins TRBV4-1 to TRBJ1-2; D gene uncertain. V shed 0 bases and J shed 8 bases, with 13 bases lying between them. This CDR3 spans 14 amino acids. Germline V CDR1 and CDR2: MGHRA, YSYEKL.

This chain uses TRBV9 with TRBJ2-7; weak D call: TRBD2 (6 bases). Trimming shortened V by 2 bases and J by 4 bases, and 10 bases separated the two germline ends. In germline, CDR1 is SGDLS, CDR2 YYNGEE. The CDR3 length is 13 residues. The CDR3 sequence: CASSVYGGYEQYF. The CDR3 region has the DNA TGTGCCAGCAGCGTGTATGGGGGGTACGAGCAGTACTTC.